This record looks at one TCR beta chain sequence and its context. The protocol was immunoSEQ multiplex PCR, while the TCRdb copy is restricted to in-frame clones and leaves out a portion. The sample lists 65,000 to 95,000 clones, about three quarters occurring once. The data were obtained in a study of blood T cell repertoires in COVID-19. Looking at the study overall: The United States, Italy and Spain supplied acute and convalescent COVID-19 samples.

V lost 5 bases and J 14 bases, leaving 18 bases between the germline ends. The germline gives CDR1 SEHNR, CDR2 FQNEAQ (reference sequence). This CDR3 is built from 12 residues. The rearrangement links TRBV7-9 to TRBJ1-2, with D possibly TRBD1 on 5 matching bases. This sequence originates from a man aged 50 to 60 with active or convalescent COVID-19. The sample comprised peripheral blood. CDR3 sequence reads: CASSLGTGSRTF. The CDR3 DNA reads TGTGCCAGCAGCCTAGGTACAGGTTCCAGGACCTTC.